This passage covers 14 T cell receptor beta chains from one sample sequenced in a study of blood T cell repertoires in COVID-19. Using immunoSEQ multiplex PCR, the repertoire was profiled, and TCRdb retains in-frame clones only, with some absent. The sample includes 90,000 to 120,000 clones, 70% to 85% of them seen just once. Sequenced input: peripheral blood. These receptors all come from a woman older than 75 with active or convalescent COVID-19.

The genes are TRBV6-5 and TRBJ2-7; TRBD2 agrees at 15 bases. This CDR3 contains 15 residues. The germline V gene encodes CDR1 MNHEY and CDR2 SVGAGI. The ends lost 5 bases at V and 5 bases at J; junction bases unmatched: 4. CDR3 DNA: TGTGCCAGCAGTAGAGGGACTAGCGGGGGGAACGAGCAGTACTTC. The encoded protein is CASSRGTSGGNEQYF.

This clone appeared a single time. The gene calls are TRBV4-1 and TRBJ2-7, with D hard to call. Between the trimmed V and J ends, which lost 4 bases and 2 bases, there was a span of 9 bases. Per the germline V gene, CDR1 is MGHRA and CDR2 is YSYEKL. This CDR3 region has 13 residues. CDR3 amino acids: CASSPSSPYEQYF. DNA for the CDR3: TGCGCCAGCAGCCCCTCAAGCCCCTACGAGCAGTACTTC.

This clone has more than one count but fewer than ten. This sequence joins TRBV7-8 and TRBJ2-7, with 14 bases that match TRBD2. The CDR3 has 15 amino acids. Germline V lookup: CDR1 SGHVS, CDR2 FQNEAQ. J lost 7 bases, V lost 6 bases, and 8 bases had no gene match. Here the CDR3 reads CASRPGTSGSQEQYF. CDR3 coding DNA: TGTGCCAGCAGACCCGGGACTAGCGGGAGCCAGGAGCAGTACTTC.

V usage is TRBV4-1 and J usage is TRBJ1-5; no firm D call. This CDR3 contains 16 residues. CDR1 is MGHRA and CDR2 is YSYEKL in the germline V gene. The germline V and J ends were trimmed by 0 bases and 0 bases, with 9 bases remaining between them. CDR3 region: CASSQEVQYSNQPQHF. The CDR3 coding sequence is TGCGCCAGCAGCCAAGAGGTACAGTATAGCAATCAGCCCCAGCATTTT.

J is TRBJ1-2 and V is TRBV27; 11 positions match TRBD1. Germline-derived CDR1 and CDR2 are MNHEY and SMNVEV (reference sequence). The CDR3 loop spans 14 amino acids. The trim removed 6 bases at V and 2 bases at J, leaving 2 bases unmatched. The CDR3 sequence is CASRGQGENYGYTF. The CDR3 DNA is TGTGCCAGCAGGGGACAGGGGGAGAACTATGGCTACACCTTC.

The chain employs TRBV5-8 and TRBJ2-7; D possibly corresponds to TRBD1 (6 bases). This CDR3 region has 13 residues. V shed 0 bases and J shed 6 bases, with 10 bases lying between them. CDR1 and CDR2 from the germline V gene are SGHTS and YDEGEE. CDR3 sequence reads: CASSLVRGGEQYF. Written as DNA, the CDR3 is TGTGCCAGCAGCTTGGTCAGGGGCGGCGAGCAGTACTTC.

This clone turned up a few times. The chain combines TRBV19 with TRBJ1-3; TRBD1 is a possible D gene (5 bases). The CDR3 spans 15 residues. CDR1 is LNHDA, CDR2 SQIVND, per germline (reference sequence). Trimming took off 4 bases at V and 0 bases at J, with 10 bases between the two ends. In DNA form, the CDR3 reads TGTGCCAGTAGTACTACAGGCCTCTCTGGAAACACCATATATTTT. Residues: CASSTTGLSGNTIYF.

The chain has TRBV5-1 and TRBJ1-1, with 9 bases identical to TRBD1. The CDR3 has 19 residues. The germline gives CDR1 SGHRS, CDR2 YFSETQ. V lost 6 bases, J lost 1 base, and 19 bases stayed unmatched. The CDR3 DNA reads as TGCGCCAGCATTCGACGGGACAGGGACCCACGAAGAGGGAACACTGAAGCTTTCTTT. Amino acid sequence: CASIRRDRDPRRGNTEAFF.

The chain couples TRBV28 to TRBJ1-4; TRBD1 might be the D (6 bases). Germline lookup yields CDR1 MDHEN and CDR2 SYDVKM. Trimming took off 2 bases at V and 0 bases at J, with 7 bases between the two ends. This CDR3 is 15 amino acids long. The CDR3 coding sequence is TGTGCCAGCAGTTTAAGACAGGCAACTAATGAAAAACTGTTTTTT. Residues: CASSLRQATNEKLFF.

The chain has TRBV3-1 (or the pseudogene TRBV3-2) and TRBJ2-5; the D gene is possibly TRBD2 (6 bases). Germline CDR1 LGHDT, CDR2 YNNKEL (reference sequence). The CDR3 has 17 amino acids. Trimming removed 0 bases from V and 6 bases from J, with 20 bases in between. The DNA for the CDR3 is TGTGCCAGCAGCCAAGATATGTTTTCCGGGAGCGGAAAGACCCAGTACTTC. It specifies CASSQDMFSGSGKTQYF.

V usage is TRBV5-1 and J usage is TRBJ1-1, with D possibly TRBD1 on 6 matching bases. Germline loops: CDR1 SGHRS, CDR2 YFSETQ. The ends were cut back, 3 bases at V and 5 bases at J, with 14 bases in the middle. The CDR3 length is 14 residues. The CDR3 loop reads CASSSSVQGTEAFF. The CDR3 nucleotides read TGCGCCAGCAGCTCCTCGGTTCAGGGGACTGAAGCTTTCTTT.

The rearrangement joins TRBV7-8 to TRBJ1-5; D not certain. Looked up from germline, CDR1 is SGHVS and CDR2 is FQNEAQ. CDR3 size: 14 residues. V dropped 4 bases and J dropped 2 bases, with 9 bases sitting between them. Written as DNA, the CDR3 is TGTGCCAGCAGCTACCGGGTGGGCAATCAGCCCCAGCATTTT. Protein product: CASSYRVGNQPQHF.

This rearrangement joins TRBV28 to TRBJ1-2, with a tentative D call TRBD1 (6 bases). The CDR3 is made up of 14 amino acids. The germline CDR1 and CDR2 sequences are MDHEN and SYDVKM. The ends were cut back, 2 bases at V and 8 bases at J, with 15 bases in the middle. The CDR3 DNA sequence: TGTGCCAGCAGTTTAAGCCAGCGGGGGGCGGGCTACACCTTC. Its protein product is CASSLSQRGAGYTF.

The genes are TRBV28 and TRBJ1-5, with D hard to call. This CDR3 region has 17 residues. V was shortened by 3 bases and J by 0 bases, with 15 bases between the two germline ends. The germline V gene has CDR1 MDHEN and CDR2 SYDVKM. CDR3 loop: CASSFSAWRHSNQPQHF. The CDR3 nucleotides read TGTGCCAGCAGTTTTTCGGCTTGGAGGCATAGCAATCAGCCCCAGCATTTT.